The rows below give T cell receptor beta chains drawn from one sample of a study of shared clonotypes between healthy human individuals. Libraries were prepared by immunoSEQ multiplex PCR; TCRdb keeps only in-frame clonotypes and omits some of them. The sample lists some 530,000 clones; roughly 80% were seen once. Input material: PBMCs. These receptors were obtained from a woman in her thirties or forties in good health. Some clones in this sample may be carry-over from other donors' samples. The CDR3 runs from the conserved cysteine through the conserved F or W. Each record gives: J gene, clone size, V gene, D gene, CDR3 protein, CDR3 DNA. D genes are given only for firm matches. Some rows have no size entry. The others give once, few or many, or a class for an expanded clone.

j_call: TRBJ2-7
clone_size: NA
v_call: TRBV5-1
d_call: NA
cdr3_aa: CASSLGGPDEQYF
cdr3_nt: TGCGCCAGCAGCTTGGGGGGGCCAGACGAGCAGTACTTC

j_call: TRBJ2-2
clone_size: NA
v_call: TRBV7-2
d_call: TRBD2
cdr3_aa: CASSLRTSGLMELFF
cdr3_nt: TGTGCCAGCAGCCTTCGGACTAGCGGGCTTATGGAGCTGTTTTTT

j_call: TRBJ2-1
clone_size: NA
v_call: TRBV7-3
d_call: NA
cdr3_aa: CASSLTASSYNEQFF
cdr3_nt: TGTGCCAGCAGCTTAACGGCCAGCTCCTACAATGAGCAGTTCTTC

j_call: TRBJ2-7
clone_size: NA
v_call: TRBV11-2
d_call: TRBD1
cdr3_aa: CASSLGQGGYEQYF
cdr3_nt: TGTGCCAGCAGCCTTGGACAGGGTGGGTACGAGCAGTACTTC

j_call: TRBJ2-1
clone_size: many
v_call: TRBV5-6
d_call: TRBD1
cdr3_aa: CASSPGDRDYNEQFF
cdr3_nt: TGTGCCAGCAGCCCAGGGGACAGGGACTACAATGAGCAGTTCTTC

j_call: TRBJ2-2
clone_size: few
v_call: TRBV29-1
d_call: TRBD2
cdr3_aa: CSARTSANTGELFF
cdr3_nt: TGCAGCGCCCGGACTAGCGCTAACACCGGGGAGCTGTTTTTT

j_call: TRBJ2-1
clone_size: NA
v_call: TRBV29-1
d_call: NA
cdr3_aa: CSGGEDYNEQFF
cdr3_nt: TGCAGCGGGGGGGAGGACTACAATGAGCAGTTCTTC

j_call: TRBJ1-1
clone_size: NA
v_call: TRBV28
d_call: NA
cdr3_aa: CASSPTTGGNTEAFF
cdr3_nt: TGTGCCAGCAGTCCGACGACAGGTGGGAACACTGAAGCTTTCTTT

j_call: TRBJ2-1
clone_size: NA
v_call: TRBV7-6
d_call: TRBD2
cdr3_aa: CASSLESGGPPSEQFF
cdr3_nt: TGTGCCAGCAGCTTAGAGTCGGGAGGGCCCCCGAGTGAGCAGTTCTTC

j_call: TRBJ2-6
clone_size: NA
v_call: TRBV29-1
d_call: NA
cdr3_aa: CSVGSRPGGGANVLTF
cdr3_nt: TGCAGCGTTGGAAGTCGTCCGGGTGGCGGGGCCAACGTCCTGACTTTC

j_call: TRBJ2-2
clone_size: NA
v_call: TRBV10-1
d_call: TRBD2
cdr3_aa: CASSAAPPTSGRNTGELFF
cdr3_nt: TGCGCCAGCAGTGCTGCGCCACCGACTAGCGGGAGGAACACCGGGGAGCTGTTTTTT

j_call: TRBJ2-5
clone_size: NA
v_call: TRBV30
d_call: NA
cdr3_aa: CAWSPGRGRETQYF
cdr3_nt: TGTGCCTGGAGTCCAGGCCGAGGGCGAGAGACCCAGTACTTC

j_call: TRBJ1-1
clone_size: NA
v_call: TRBV5-4
d_call: NA
cdr3_aa: CASSLRVMRVGRDTEAFF
cdr3_nt: TGTGCCAGCAGTCTCAGGGTGATGCGCGTGGGGCGGGACACTGAAGCTTTCTTT

j_call: TRBJ2-1
clone_size: NA
v_call: TRBV5-6
d_call: TRBD2
cdr3_aa: CASSPGLAAYNEQFF
cdr3_nt: TGTGCCAGCAGCCCGGGACTAGCGGCCTACAATGAGCAGTTCTTC

j_call: TRBJ2-2
clone_size: few
v_call: TRBV30
d_call: TRBD2
cdr3_aa: CAWSDGRARTGELFF
cdr3_nt: TGTGCCTGGAGTGACGGGAGGGCCCGGACCGGGGAGCTGTTTTTT

j_call: TRBJ2-5
clone_size: NA
v_call: TRBV4-1
d_call: TRBD1
cdr3_aa: CASSQPFGQGAETQYF
cdr3_nt: TGCGCCAGCAGCCAGCCCTTCGGACAGGGTGCCGAGACCCAGTACTTC

j_call: TRBJ2-5
clone_size: NA
v_call: TRBV5-5
d_call: TRBD1
cdr3_aa: CASSLVGDRGSETQYF
cdr3_nt: TGTGCCAGCAGCTTGGTGGGCGACAGGGGGTCGGAGACCCAGTACTTC

j_call: TRBJ1-5
clone_size: NA
v_call: TRBV19
d_call: TRBD1
cdr3_aa: CASSEGAYQPQHF
cdr3_nt: TGTGCCAGTAGTGAGGGGGCTTACCAGCCCCAGCATTTT

j_call: TRBJ2-1
clone_size: NA
v_call: TRBV27
d_call: NA
cdr3_aa: CASRGGDSSYNEQFF
cdr3_nt: TGTGCCAGCAGGGGGGGAGATAGCTCCTACAATGAGCAGTTCTTC

j_call: TRBJ2-1
clone_size: NA
v_call: TRBV29-1
d_call: TRBD2
cdr3_aa: CSPERGSAGLLYNEQFF
cdr3_nt: TGCAGCCCCGAGCGGGGGTCTGCGGGACTCCTTTACAATGAGCAGTTCTTC

j_call: TRBJ1-2
clone_size: NA
v_call: TRBV5-1
d_call: TRBD1
cdr3_aa: CASGRDRIGDYGYTF
cdr3_nt: TGCGCCAGCGGCCGGGACAGGATAGGAGACTATGGCTACACCTTC

j_call: TRBJ2-1
clone_size: NA
v_call: TRBV27
d_call: TRBD1
cdr3_aa: CASSQGTESYNEQFF
cdr3_nt: TGTGCCAGCAGTCAAGGGACAGAGTCCTACAATGAGCAGTTCTTC

j_call: TRBJ2-7
clone_size: NA
v_call: TRBV7-8
d_call: NA
cdr3_aa: CASSLGWVGRALPHEQYF
cdr3_nt: TGTGCCAGCAGCTTAGGTTGGGTGGGAAGGGCCCTTCCCCACGAGCAGTACTTC

j_call: TRBJ2-3
clone_size: once
v_call: TRBV12-5
d_call: NA
cdr3_aa: CASGLVRGWQYF
cdr3_nt: TGTGCTAGTGGTTTGGTAAGGGGCTGGCAGTATTTT

j_call: TRBJ2-7
clone_size: once
v_call: TRBV7-9
d_call: NA
cdr3_aa: CASSLLGELYEWQYF
cdr3_nt: TGTGCCAGCAGCTTGCTCGGCGAACTCTACGAGTGGCAGTACTTC

j_call: TRBJ2-7
clone_size: NA
v_call: TRBV5-1
d_call: NA
cdr3_aa: CASSLALPREQYF
cdr3_nt: TGCGCCAGCAGCTTGGCCCTGCCTCGCGAGCAGTACTTC

j_call: TRBJ2-5
clone_size: NA
v_call: TRBV7-6
d_call: NA
cdr3_aa: CASGVETQYF
cdr3_nt: TGTGCCAGCGGGGTTGAGACCCAGTACTTC

j_call: TRBJ2-3
clone_size: few
v_call: TRBV5-1
d_call: TRBD2
cdr3_aa: CASSRGLAGTDTQYF
cdr3_nt: TGCGCCAGCAGCAGGGGACTAGCCGGCACAGATACGCAGTATTTT

j_call: TRBJ2-7
clone_size: NA
v_call: TRBV15
d_call: NA
cdr3_aa: CATSSPGLSYEQYF
cdr3_nt: TGTGCCACCAGCAGCCCTGGACTATCCTACGAGCAGTACTTC

j_call: TRBJ1-2
clone_size: NA
v_call: TRBV18
d_call: NA
cdr3_aa: CASSLSNPQGSDGYTF
cdr3_nt: TGTGCCAGCTCACTATCTAACCCACAGGGATCCGATGGCTACACCTTC

j_call: TRBJ2-2
clone_size: NA
v_call: TRBV2
d_call: TRBD2
cdr3_aa: CASSGTSGRGTGELFF
cdr3_nt: TGTGCCAGCAGTGGGACTAGCGGGAGAGGCACCGGGGAGCTGTTTTTT

j_call: TRBJ2-7
clone_size: few
v_call: TRBV7-2
d_call: TRBD2
cdr3_aa: CASSGVLAGTSYEQYF
cdr3_nt: TGTGCCAGCAGCGGGGTACTAGCGGGGACTTCCTACGAGCAGTACTTC

j_call: TRBJ2-3
clone_size: NA
v_call: TRBV6-5
d_call: TRBD2
cdr3_aa: CASRSSGGTDTQYF
cdr3_nt: TGTGCCAGCAGGTCTAGCGGGGGCACAGATACGCAGTATTTT

j_call: TRBJ2-5
clone_size: few
v_call: TRBV28
d_call: NA
cdr3_aa: CASSPLGSNKETQYF
cdr3_nt: TGTGCCAGCAGTCCCCTGGGCAGCAACAAAGAGACCCAGTACTTC

j_call: TRBJ2-3
clone_size: NA
v_call: TRBV18
d_call: NA
cdr3_aa: CASSPEDSASTDTQYF
cdr3_nt: TGTGCCAGCTCACCAGAGGATAGCGCGAGCACAGATACGCAGTATTTT

j_call: TRBJ2-3
clone_size: few
v_call: TRBV7-2
d_call: NA
cdr3_aa: CASSPHPVDTQYF
cdr3_nt: TGTGCCAGCAGCCCCCACCCCGTCGATACGCAGTATTTT

j_call: TRBJ1-5
clone_size: NA
v_call: TRBV4-1
d_call: TRBD1
cdr3_aa: CASSQAIGGANQPQHF
cdr3_nt: TGCGCCAGCAGCCAAGCCATAGGGGGCGCGAATCAGCCCCAGCATTTT

j_call: TRBJ1-1
clone_size: NA
v_call: TRBV4-2
d_call: TRBD1
cdr3_aa: CASSLHRGFTEAFF
cdr3_nt: TGTGCCAGCAGCCTTCACAGGGGTTTCACTGAAGCTTTCTTT

j_call: TRBJ2-1
clone_size: NA
v_call: TRBV5-4
d_call: TRBD2
cdr3_aa: CASSFSGSPPNEQFF
cdr3_nt: TGTGCCAGCAGCTTTAGCGGGAGCCCTCCCAATGAGCAGTTCTTC

j_call: TRBJ2-3
clone_size: NA
v_call: TRBV29-1
d_call: NA
cdr3_aa: CSVRSGRSGDTQYF
cdr3_nt: TGCAGCGTTAGAAGCGGCCGTTCAGGGGATACGCAGTATTTT

j_call: TRBJ1-5
clone_size: NA
v_call: TRBV19
d_call: NA
cdr3_aa: CASSTQAGQPQHF
cdr3_nt: TGTGCCAGTAGTACCCAGGCCGGTCAGCCCCAGCATTTT

j_call: TRBJ2-7
clone_size: NA
v_call: TRBV5-1
d_call: NA
cdr3_aa: CASSLDSKSTYEQYF
cdr3_nt: TGCGCCAGCAGCTTGGACTCGAAATCGACCTACGAGCAGTACTTC

j_call: TRBJ2-7
clone_size: NA
v_call: TRBV4-3
d_call: NA
cdr3_aa: CASSHRRFYEQYF
cdr3_nt: TGCGCCAGCAGCCATCGGCGGTTCTACGAGCAGTACTTC

j_call: TRBJ2-5
clone_size: NA
v_call: TRBV12-5
d_call: NA
cdr3_aa: CASGFGTEARETQYF
cdr3_nt: TGTGCTAGTGGCTTCGGGACGGAGGCCCGGGAGACCCAGTACTTC